This T cell receptor (beta chain) was captured by sequencing in a study of cytomegalovirus exposure and HLA in healthy donors. The CDR3 spans 17 residues. Trimming took off 6 bases at V and 1 base at J, with 19 bases between the two ends. Germline V lookup: CDR1 MDHEN, CDR2 SYDVKM. Study results and limitations: Solely CMV serostatus was available to characterize immune exposure. It was in a later analysis that TCR association rates were seen to vary by HLA locus, highest for DRB1 and lowest for HLA-C. With further analysis later on, most CMV-associated TCR beta chains appeared HLA-restricted.

About this clone: Antigen unknown.

PCR involved 60 Vbeta and 13 Jbeta primers. Sequencing used immunoSEQ multiplex PCR; TCRdb keeps in-frame clones, though not all of them. This table has about 110,000 clones, roughly four fifths appearing once. The sequencing sample was made of PBMCs. The TCR comes from a woman younger than 45 in good health and CMV-seronegative. The V gene is TRBV28, the J gene TRBJ1-5; weak D call: TRBD1 (6 bases). CDR3 in amino acids: CASRSNSGTRSNQPQHF. Written as DNA, the CDR3 is TGTGCCAGCAGATCTAATTCCGGGACAAGAAGCAATCAGCCCCAGCATTTT.